This T cell receptor beta chain is drawn from a study of T cells in localized non-small cell lung cancer. Regarding this clone: Its antigen is not known.

Trimming took 5 bases from V and 6 from J; bases not matched to a gene: 6. Germline CDR1 SGHVS, CDR2 FQNEAQ. The CDR3 is 14 amino acids. TCRdb keeps only in-frame clones here, not all; method: immunoSEQ multiplex PCR. The table records 15,000 to 20,000 clones, around 89% of them present only once. Points from the study as a whole: The tumor had only one region sequenced, so heterogeneity remains possible. Peak T cell clonality was found in uninvolved adjacent lung, exceeding tumor. Detection in adjacent lung was observed for a median around 50 of the top 100 tumor clones.

This chain links TRBV7-8 with TRBJ2-5, with 10 bases that match TRBD1. Sequencing was performed on peripheral blood, taken before any cancer treatment. This TCR was sampled from a man aged 40-75 years with stage I lung adenocarcinoma. The CDR3 DNA reads TGTGCCAGCAGCCCCCGGGACAGGGGTCAGACCCAGTACTTC. Protein product: CASSPRDRGQTQYF.